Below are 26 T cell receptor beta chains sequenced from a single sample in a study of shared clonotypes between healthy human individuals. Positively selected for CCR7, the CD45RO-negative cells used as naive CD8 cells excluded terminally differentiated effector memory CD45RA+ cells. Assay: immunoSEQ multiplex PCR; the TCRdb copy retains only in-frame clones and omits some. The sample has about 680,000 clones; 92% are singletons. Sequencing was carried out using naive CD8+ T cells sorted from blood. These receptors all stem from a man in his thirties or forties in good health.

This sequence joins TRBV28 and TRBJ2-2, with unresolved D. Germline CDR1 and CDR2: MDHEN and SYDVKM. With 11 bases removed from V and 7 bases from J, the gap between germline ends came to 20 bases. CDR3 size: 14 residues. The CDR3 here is CACHEAGVFGELFF. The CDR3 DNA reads TGTGCCTGTCACGAGGCCGGAGTGTTCGGGGAGCTGTTTTTT.

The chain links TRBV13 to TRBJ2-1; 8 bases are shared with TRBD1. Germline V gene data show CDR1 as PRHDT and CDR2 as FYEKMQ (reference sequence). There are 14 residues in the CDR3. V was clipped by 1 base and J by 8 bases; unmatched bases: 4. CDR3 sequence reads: CASSLEAGGYEQFF. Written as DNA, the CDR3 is TGTGCCAGCAGCTTAGAAGCAGGGGGCTATGAGCAGTTCTTC.

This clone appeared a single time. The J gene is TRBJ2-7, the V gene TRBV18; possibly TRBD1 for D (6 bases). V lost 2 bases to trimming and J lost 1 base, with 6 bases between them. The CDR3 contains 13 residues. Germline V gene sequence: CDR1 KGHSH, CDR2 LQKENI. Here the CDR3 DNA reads TGTGCCAGCTCACCAGACAGGTCCTACGAGCAGTACTTC. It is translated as CASSPDRSYEQYF. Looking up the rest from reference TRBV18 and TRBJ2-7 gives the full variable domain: NAGVMQNPRHLVRRRGQEARLRCSPMKGHSHVYWYRQLPEEGLKFMVYLQKENIIDESGMPKERFSAEFPKEGPSILRIQQVVRGDSAAYFCASSPDRSYEQYFGPGTRLTVT.

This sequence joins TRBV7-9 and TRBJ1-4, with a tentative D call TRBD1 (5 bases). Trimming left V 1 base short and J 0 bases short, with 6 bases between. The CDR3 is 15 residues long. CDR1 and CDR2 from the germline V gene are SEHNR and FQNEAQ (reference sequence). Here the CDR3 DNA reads TGTGCCAGCAGCTTAGGCAGGGCAACTAATGAAAAACTGTTTTTT. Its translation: CASSLGRATNEKLFF.

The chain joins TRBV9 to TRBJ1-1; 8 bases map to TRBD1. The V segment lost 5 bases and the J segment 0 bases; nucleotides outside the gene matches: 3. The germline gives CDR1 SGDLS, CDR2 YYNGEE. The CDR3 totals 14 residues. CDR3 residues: CASSPGQVNTEAFF. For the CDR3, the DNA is TGTGCCAGCAGTCCGGGACAGGTGAACACTGAAGCTTTCTTT.

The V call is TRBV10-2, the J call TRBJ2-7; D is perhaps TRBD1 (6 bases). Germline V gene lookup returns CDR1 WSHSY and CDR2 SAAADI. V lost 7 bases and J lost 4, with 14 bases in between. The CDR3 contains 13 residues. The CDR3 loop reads CASTIDRFYEQYF. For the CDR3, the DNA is TGCGCCAGCACCATAGACAGGTTTTACGAGCAGTACTTC.

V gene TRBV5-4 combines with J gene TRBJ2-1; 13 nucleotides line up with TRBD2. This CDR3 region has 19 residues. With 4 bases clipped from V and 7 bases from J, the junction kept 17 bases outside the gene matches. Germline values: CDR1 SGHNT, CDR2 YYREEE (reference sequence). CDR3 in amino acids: CASSPYRETSGRFSNEQFF. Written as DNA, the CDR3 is TGTGCCAGCAGCCCGTACAGGGAGACTAGCGGGAGGTTTTCAAATGAGCAGTTCTTC.

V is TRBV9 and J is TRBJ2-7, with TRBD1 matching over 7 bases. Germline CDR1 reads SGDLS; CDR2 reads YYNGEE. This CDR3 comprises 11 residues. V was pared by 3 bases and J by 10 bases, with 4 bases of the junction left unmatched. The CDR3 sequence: CASSDRQGQYF. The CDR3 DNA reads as TGTGCCAGCAGCGATCGACAGGGTCAGTACTTC.

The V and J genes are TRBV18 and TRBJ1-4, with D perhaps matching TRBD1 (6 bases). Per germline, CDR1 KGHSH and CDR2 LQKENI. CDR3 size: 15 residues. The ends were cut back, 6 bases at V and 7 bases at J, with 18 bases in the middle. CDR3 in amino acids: CASSRTQGALEKLFF. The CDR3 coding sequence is TGTGCCAGCTCCCGGACACAGGGCGCGCTTGAAAAACTGTTTTTT.

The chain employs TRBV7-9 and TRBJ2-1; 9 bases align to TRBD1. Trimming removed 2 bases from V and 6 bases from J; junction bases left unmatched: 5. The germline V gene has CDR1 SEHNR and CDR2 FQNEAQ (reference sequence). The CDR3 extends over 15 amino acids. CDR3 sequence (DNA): TGTGCCAGCAGCTTAACCGCGACAGGGGGCAATGAGCAGTTCTTC. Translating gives CASSLTATGGNEQFF.

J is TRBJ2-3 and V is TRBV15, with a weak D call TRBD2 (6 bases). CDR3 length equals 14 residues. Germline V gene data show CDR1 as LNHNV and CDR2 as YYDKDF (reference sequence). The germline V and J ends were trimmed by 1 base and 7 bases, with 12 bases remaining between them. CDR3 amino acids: CATSRGGEMNTQYF. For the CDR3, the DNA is TGTGCCACCAGCAGAGGGGGGGAGATGAATACGCAGTATTTT. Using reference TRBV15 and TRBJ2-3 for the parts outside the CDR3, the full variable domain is DAMVIQNPRYQVTQFGKPVTLSCSQTLNHNVMYWYQQKSSQAPKLLFHYYDKDFNNEADTPDNFQSRRPNTSFCFLDIRSPGLGDTAMYLCATSRGGEMNTQYFGPGTRLTVL.

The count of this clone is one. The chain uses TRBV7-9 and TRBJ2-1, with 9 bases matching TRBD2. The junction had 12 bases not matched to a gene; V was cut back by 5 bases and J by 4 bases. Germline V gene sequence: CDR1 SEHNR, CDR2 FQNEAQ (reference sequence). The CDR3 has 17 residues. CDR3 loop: CASSPRPTSGLYNEQFF. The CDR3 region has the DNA TGTGCCAGCAGCCCCCGGCCTACTAGCGGGTTGTACAATGAGCAGTTCTTC.

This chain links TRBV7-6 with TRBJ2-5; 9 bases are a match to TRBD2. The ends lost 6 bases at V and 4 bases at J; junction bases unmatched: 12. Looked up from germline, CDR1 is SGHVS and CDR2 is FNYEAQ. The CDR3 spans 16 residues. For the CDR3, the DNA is TGTGCCAGCAGGGGTGAACTAGCGGGCGGGCCAGAGACCCAGTACTTC. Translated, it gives CASRGELAGGPETQYF.

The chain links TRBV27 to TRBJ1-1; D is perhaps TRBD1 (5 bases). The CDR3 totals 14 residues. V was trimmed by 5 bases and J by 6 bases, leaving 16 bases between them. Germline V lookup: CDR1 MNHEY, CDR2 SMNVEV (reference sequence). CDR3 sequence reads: CASSNHPGFPEAFF. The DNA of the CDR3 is TGTGCCAGCAGTAATCATCCAGGGTTCCCTGAAGCTTTCTTT.

The CDR3 reads CASSIDRGLQETQYF. CDR3 nucleotides: TGTGCCAGCAGCATTGACAGGGGGCTGCAAGAGACCCAGTACTTC. The chain links TRBV6-1 to TRBJ2-5; 10 bases map to TRBD1. Germline CDR1 is MNHNS and CDR2 is SASEGT. V trimming: 6 bases; J trimming: 2 bases; junction bases outside the gene matches: 6. The CDR3 is 15 residues long.

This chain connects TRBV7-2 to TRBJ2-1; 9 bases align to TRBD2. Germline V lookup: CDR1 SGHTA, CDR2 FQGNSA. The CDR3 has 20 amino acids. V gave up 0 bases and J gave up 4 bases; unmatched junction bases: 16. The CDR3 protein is CASSLARAGGGPRAYNEQFF. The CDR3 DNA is TGTGCCAGCAGCTTAGCGAGGGCGGGAGGGGGCCCTAGGGCGTACAATGAGCAGTTCTTC.

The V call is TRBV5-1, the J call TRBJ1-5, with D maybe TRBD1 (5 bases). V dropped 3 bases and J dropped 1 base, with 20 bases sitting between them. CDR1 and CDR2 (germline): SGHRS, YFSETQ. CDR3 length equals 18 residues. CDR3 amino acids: CASSSALSGAESNQPQHF. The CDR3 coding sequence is TGCGCCAGCAGCTCGGCGTTGTCCGGGGCAGAAAGCAATCAGCCCCAGCATTTT. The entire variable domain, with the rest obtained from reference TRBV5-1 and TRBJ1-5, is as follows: KAGVTQTPRYLIKTRGQQVTLSCSPISGHRSVSWYQQTPGQGLQFLFEYFSETQRNKGNFPGRFSGRQFSNSRSEMNVSTLELGDSALYLCASSSALSGAESNQPQHFGDGTRLSIL.

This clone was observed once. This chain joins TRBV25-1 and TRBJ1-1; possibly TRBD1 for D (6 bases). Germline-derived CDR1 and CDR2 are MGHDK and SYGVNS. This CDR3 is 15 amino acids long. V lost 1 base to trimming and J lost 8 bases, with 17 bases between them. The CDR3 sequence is CASSESRSPQGEAFF. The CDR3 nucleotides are TGTGCCAGCAGTGAATCCCGATCCCCACAGGGAGAAGCTTTCTTT. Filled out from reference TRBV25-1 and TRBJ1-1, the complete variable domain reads EADIYQTPRYLVIGTGKKITLECSQTMGHDKMYWYQQDPGMELHLIHYSYGVNSTEKGDLSSESTVSRIRTEHFPLTLESARPSHTSQYLCASSESRSPQGEAFFGQGTRLTVV.

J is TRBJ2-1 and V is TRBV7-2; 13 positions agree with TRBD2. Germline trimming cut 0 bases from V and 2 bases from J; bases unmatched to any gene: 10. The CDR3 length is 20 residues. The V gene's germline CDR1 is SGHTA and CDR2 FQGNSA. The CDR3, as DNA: TGTGCCAGCAGCTTAGCAAGAGGACTAGCGGGGGCACCTACCTACAATGAGCAGTTCTTC. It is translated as CASSLARGLAGAPTYNEQFF.

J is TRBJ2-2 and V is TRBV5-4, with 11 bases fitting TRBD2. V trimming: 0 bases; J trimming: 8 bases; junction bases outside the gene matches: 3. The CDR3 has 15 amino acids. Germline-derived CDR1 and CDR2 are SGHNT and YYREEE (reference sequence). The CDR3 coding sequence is TGTGCCAGCAGCTTGGTAGCGGGAGGGCCGGGGGAGCTGTTTTTT. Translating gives CASSLVAGGPGELFF. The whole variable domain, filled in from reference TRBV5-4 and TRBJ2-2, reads ETGVTQSPTHLIKTRGQQVTLRCSSQSGHNTVSWYQQALGQGPQFIFQYYREEENGRGNFPPRFSGLQFPNYSSELNVNALELDDSALYLCASSLVAGGPGELFFGEGSRLTVL.

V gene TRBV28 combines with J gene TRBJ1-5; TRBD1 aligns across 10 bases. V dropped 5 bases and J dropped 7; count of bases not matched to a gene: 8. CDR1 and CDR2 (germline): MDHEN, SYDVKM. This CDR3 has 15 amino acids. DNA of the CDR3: TGTGCCAGCAGTCCCCGCGGACAGGGGGACCAGCCCCAGCATTTT. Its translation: CASSPRGQGDQPQHF.

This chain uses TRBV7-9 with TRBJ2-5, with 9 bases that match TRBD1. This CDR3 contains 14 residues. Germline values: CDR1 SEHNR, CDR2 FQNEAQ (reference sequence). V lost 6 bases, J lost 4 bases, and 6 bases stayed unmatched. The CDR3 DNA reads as TGTGCCAGCAGAAGCACAGGGGGCGTAGAGACCCAGTACTTC. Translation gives CASRSTGGVETQYF.

The CDR3: CASSYFTTHSYNEQFF. CDR3 sequence (DNA): TGTGCCAGCAGTTACTTCACTACACACTCCTACAATGAGCAGTTCTTC. The J gene is TRBJ2-1, the V gene TRBV6-5; no clear D. V lost 1 base and J lost 0, with 10 bases in between. The CDR3 loop spans 16 amino acids. Germline CDR1 is MNHEY and CDR2 is SVGAGI.

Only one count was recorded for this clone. CDR3 DNA: TGTGCCAGCAATCTTCAGACAGGGGGCTACACCTTC. Protein sequence: CASNLQTGGYTF. V and J are TRBV27 and TRBJ1-2; 7 nucleotides agree with TRBD1. The V segment lost 7 bases and the J segment 8 bases; nucleotides outside the gene matches: 7. From germline, CDR1 is MNHEY and CDR2 SMNVEV (reference sequence). The length of the CDR3 is 12 residues.

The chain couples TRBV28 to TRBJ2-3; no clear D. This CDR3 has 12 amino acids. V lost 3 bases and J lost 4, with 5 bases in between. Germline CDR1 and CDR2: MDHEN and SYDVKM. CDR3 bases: TGTGCCAGCAGTTTTCGGGCAGATACGCAGTATTTT. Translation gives CASSFRADTQYF.

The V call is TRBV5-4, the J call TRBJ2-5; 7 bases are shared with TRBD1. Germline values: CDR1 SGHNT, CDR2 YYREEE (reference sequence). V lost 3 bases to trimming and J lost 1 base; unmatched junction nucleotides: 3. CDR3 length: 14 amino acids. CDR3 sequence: CASSYWTGQETQYF. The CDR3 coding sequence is TGTGCCAGCAGCTACTGGACAGGCCAAGAGACCCAGTACTTC.